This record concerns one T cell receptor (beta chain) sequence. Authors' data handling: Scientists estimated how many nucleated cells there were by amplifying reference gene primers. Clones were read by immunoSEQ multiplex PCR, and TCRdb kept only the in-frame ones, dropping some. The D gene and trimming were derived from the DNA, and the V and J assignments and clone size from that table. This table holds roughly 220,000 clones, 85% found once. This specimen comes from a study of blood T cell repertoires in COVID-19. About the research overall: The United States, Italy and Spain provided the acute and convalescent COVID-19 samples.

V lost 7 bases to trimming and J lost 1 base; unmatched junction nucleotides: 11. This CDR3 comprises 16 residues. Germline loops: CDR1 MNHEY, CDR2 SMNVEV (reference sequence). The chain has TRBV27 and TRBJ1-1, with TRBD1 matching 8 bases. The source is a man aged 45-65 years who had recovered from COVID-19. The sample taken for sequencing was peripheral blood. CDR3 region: CASNHRGMAGNTEAFF. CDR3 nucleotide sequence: TGTGCCAGCAATCACAGGGGGATGGCGGGGAACACTGAAGCTTTCTTT.